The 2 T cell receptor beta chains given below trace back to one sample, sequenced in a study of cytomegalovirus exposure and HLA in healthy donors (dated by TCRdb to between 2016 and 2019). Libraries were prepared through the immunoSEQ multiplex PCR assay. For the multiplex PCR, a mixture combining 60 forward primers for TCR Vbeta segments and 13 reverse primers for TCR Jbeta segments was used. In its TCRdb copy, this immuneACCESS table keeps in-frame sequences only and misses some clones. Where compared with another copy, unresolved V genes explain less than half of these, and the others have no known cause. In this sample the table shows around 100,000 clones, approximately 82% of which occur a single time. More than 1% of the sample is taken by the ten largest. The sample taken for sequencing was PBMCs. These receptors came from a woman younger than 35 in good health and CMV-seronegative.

The CDR3 sequence is CASSGTALLETQYF. The CDR3 region has the DNA TGTGCCAGTAGTGGCACAGCCCTCTTGGAAACGCAGTATTTT. The J gene is TRBJ2-3, the V gene TRBV19; no clear D gene. The CDR3 sequence is 14 residues long. V shed 5 bases and J shed 9 bases, with 18 bases lying between them. Germline values: CDR1 LNHDA, CDR2 SQIVND (reference sequence). The full variable domain, its missing parts supplied by reference TRBV19 and TRBJ2-3, is DGGITQSPKYLFRKEGQNVTLSCEQNLNHDAMYWYRQDPGQGLRLIYYSQIVNDFQKGDIAEGYSVSREKKESFPLTVTSAQKNPTAFYLCASSGTALLETQYFGPGTRLTVL.

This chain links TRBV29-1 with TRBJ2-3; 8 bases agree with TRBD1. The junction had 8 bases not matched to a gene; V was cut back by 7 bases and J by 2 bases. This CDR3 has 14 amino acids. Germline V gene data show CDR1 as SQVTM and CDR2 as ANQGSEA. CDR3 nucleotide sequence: TGCAGCGCCGGACAGGGATTGGCCACAGATACGCAGTATTTT. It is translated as CSAGQGLATDTQYF.